The clone carrying this T cell receptor (beta chain) appeared a few times. Its antigen is not identified. This sample is part of a study of T cells in Graves' hyperthyroidism and ophthalmopathy. The PBMCs studied were ones that came from about 9.9 ml fresh peripheral blood. The CDR3 spans 12 residues. Germline values: CDR1 SQVTM, CDR2 ANQGSEA. Trimming cost V 4 bases and J 5 bases, with 8 bases left between them. RNA transcripts were the template for amplifying TCR beta CDR3 regions. In the first-round RT-PCR of the TCR CDR3, the HTBI primer set was used. MiXCR, run by TCRdb on the multiplex PCR reads, gives a single entry per CDR3 protein. This table has about 640,000 distinct CDR3 sequences, about 20% appearing once. Whole-study findings and limits: Blood also held most thyroid clonotypes expanded beyond 0.001.

The sequenced sample consisted of blood. This receptor was taken from a man aged 25 to 40 with Graves' ophthalmopathy. The chain has TRBV29-1 and TRBJ2-2; D gene ambiguous. The CDR3: CSVAPATGELFF. CDR3 bases: TGCAGCGTTGCACCAGCTACCGGGGAGCTGTTTTTT.